This T cell receptor beta chain was captured by sequencing in a study of identical twins. Study-wide findings and caveats: Whereas memory repertoires showed no such difference, abundant cord blood beta clonotypes carried fewer insertions. Invariant populations such as MAIT and iNKT cells could partly muddle zero-insertion analyses.

As to this clonotype: As yet, its antigen is unknown.

V lost 1 base and J 5 bases, leaving 16 bases between the germline ends. The CDR3 has 16 residues. Per the germline V gene, CDR1 is SGHKS and CDR2 is YYEKEE (reference sequence). Via MiXCR, TCRdb re-called the 5' RACE reads, giving one row per CDR3 protein. The sample consists of a few hundred thousand distinct CDR3 sequences, 7.5% to 10% of them appearing once. This sample was shared with a second study, whose subject was yellow fever vaccine responses in identical twins.

The origin of this receptor is a woman between 18 and 30 years old in good health. This chain connects TRBV5-5 to TRBJ2-1, with TRBD1 as a possible D gene (6 bases). The specimen was PBMCs. Here the CDR3 reads CASSLWRGQRDNEQFF. The CDR3 coding sequence is TGTGCCAGCAGCTTGTGGAGAGGACAGAGGGACAATGAGCAGTTCTTC.